This passage covers 14 T cell receptor beta chains from one sample sequenced in a study of T-cell memory formation after mild COVID-19. Each CDR3 protein is one row after TCRdb ran MiXCR on the 5' RACE reads. In the table there are roughly 160,000 distinct CDR3 sequences, around 10% of which are singletons. Sequencing input: PBMCs or a T cell subset sorted from them (not recorded which). The receptor set was obtained from a man in his late teens or twenties who had mild COVID-19 (a few samples of this study predate the infection). Cell type and time point are not known.

The chain joins TRBV20-1 to TRBJ2-7; D is perhaps TRBD2 (5 bases). The V end was cut by 6 bases, the J end by 2 bases, with 20 bases between. The germline V gene encodes CDR1 DFQATT and CDR2 SNEGSKA (reference sequence). The CDR3 has 15 amino acids. CDR3 bases: TGCAGTGCGAACCCCAGAGGGATGGGGACCTACGAGCAGTACTTC. It translates to CSANPRGMGTYEQYF.

This clonotype was counted a few times. The rearrangement links TRBV5-1 to TRBJ2-1; 8 nucleotides line up with TRBD1. CDR3 size: 16 residues. Losses at the gene ends were 0 bases for V and 6 bases for J; bases not matched to a gene: 8. Germline CDR1 and CDR2: SGHRS and YFSETQ. The CDR3 region is CASSLVGQVEFNEQFF. In DNA form, the CDR3 reads TGCGCCAGCAGCTTGGTGGGACAGGTCGAGTTCAATGAGCAGTTCTTC.

This clonotype was seen at least ten times. The CDR3 DNA reads TGTGCCAGCAGTCGGGACAGGGGAAGCAATCAGCCCCAGCATTTT. Translated, it gives CASSRDRGSNQPQHF. The chain links TRBV6-5 to TRBJ1-5; 10 bases agree with TRBD1. The CDR3 covers 15 residues. Germline trimming cut 5 bases from V and 1 base from J; bases unmatched to any gene: 2. Germline assignment: CDR1 MNHEY and CDR2 SVGAGI.

This clonotype was seen more than once but under ten times. The chain employs TRBV19 and TRBJ1-1; D is unresolved. The V end lost 7 bases, the J end lost 0 bases, and 6 bases lay between the germline ends. Germline V gene sequence: CDR1 LNHDA, CDR2 SQIVND (reference sequence). The CDR3 sequence is 12 residues long. In DNA, the CDR3 is TGTGCCAGTAAAACCATGAACACTGAAGCTTTCTTT. Translating gives CASKTMNTEAFF. Filled out from reference TRBV19 and TRBJ1-1, the complete variable domain reads DGGITQSPKYLFRKEGQNVTLSCEQNLNHDAMYWYRQDPGQGLRLIYYSQIVNDFQKGDIAEGYSVSREKKESFPLTVTSAQKNPTAFYLCASKTMNTEAFFGQGTRLTVV.

This clonotype was observed a few times. This chain links TRBV7-9 with TRBJ2-5; D gene unclear. V shed 5 bases and J shed 5 bases, with 15 bases lying between them. Germline-derived CDR1 and CDR2 are SEHNR and FQNEAQ (reference sequence). The CDR3 has 14 amino acids. The CDR3 loop reads CASSLDGSTETQYF. The DNA of the CDR3 is TGTGCCAGCAGCCTAGACGGGTCAACGGAGACCCAGTACTTC.

This clonotype appeared a few times. The chain recombines TRBV6-5 with TRBJ1-2; D gene ambiguous. The CDR3 contains 14 residues. Trimming removed 6 bases at V and 2 bases at J, with 13 bases between. Germline V lookup: CDR1 MNHEY, CDR2 SVGAGI. CDR3 in DNA: TGTGCCAGCAGCCACCCGGACCGGAACTATGGCTACACCTTC. Protein sequence: CASSHPDRNYGYTF.

The chain is built from TRBV27 and TRBJ2-3; possibly TRBD2 for D (5 bases). Germline CDR1 and CDR2: MNHEY and SMNVEV (reference sequence). Trimming took 6 bases from V and 1 from J, leaving 17 bases between them. This CDR3 is 16 amino acids long. The DNA of the CDR3 is TGTGCCAGCAGGCCTGACCGCGCCGGGGGCACAGATACGCAGTATTTT. It translates to CASRPDRAGGTDTQYF.

The chain couples TRBV4-2 to TRBJ2-7, with 7 positions matching TRBD2. CDR3 length equals 15 residues. From germline, CDR1 is LGHNA and CDR2 YNFKEQ. With V trimmed by 0 bases and J by 4 bases, 6 bases remained unmatched. CDR3 in amino acids: CASSQDAAGPYEQYV. CDR3 nucleotide sequence: TGTGCCAGCAGCCAAGACGCAGCGGGGCCGTACGAGCAGTACGTC.

This clonotype was seen only a few times. The chain recombines TRBV20-1 with TRBJ2-1; D uncertain. The CDR3 covers 11 residues. Trimming pared 6 bases from V and 15 bases from J, leaving 18 bases between. Germline loops: CDR1 DFQATT, CDR2 SNEGSKA (reference sequence). CDR3 amino acids: CSARLDSVGFF. In DNA form, the CDR3 reads TGCAGTGCAAGATTAGATTCCGTTGGGTTCTTC.

The J gene is TRBJ2-3, the V gene TRBV7-9, with 8 nucleotides matching TRBD1. This CDR3 contains 16 residues. J lost 0 bases, V lost 5 bases, and 7 bases had no gene match. Germline V gives CDR1 SEHNR, CDR2 FQNEAQ (reference sequence). CDR3 nucleotides: TGTGCCAGCAGCCCACGACAGGGGATTAGCACAGATACGCAGTATTTT. Protein: CASSPRQGISTDTQYF.

V is TRBV7-2 and J is TRBJ2-1; unclear D gene. CDR1 SGHTA and CDR2 FQGNSA come from the germline V gene. The CDR3 is 12 residues long. V was trimmed by 2 bases and J by 12 bases, leaving 11 bases between them. As DNA, the CDR3 is TGTGCCAGCAGCTTATCCGTTTATGGGCAGTTCTTC. It encodes CASSLSVYGQFF.

This clonotype has just a few counts. The chain recombines TRBV4-3 with TRBJ2-5; perhaps TRBD2 as D (6 bases). The CDR3 runs 15 residues. In germline, CDR1 is LGHNA, CDR2 YSLEER. V was shortened by 2 bases and J by 5 bases, with 15 bases between the two germline ends. CDR3 in DNA: TGCGCCAGCAGCCAAAGAGGATCAGGGAGGGAGACCCAGTACTTC. Its protein product is CASSQRGSGRETQYF.

This clonotype was seen only a few times. This rearrangement joins TRBV24-1 to TRBJ1-5; D uncertain. The CDR3 totals 13 residues. CDR1 KGHDR and CDR2 SFDVKD come from the germline V gene. V was trimmed by 3 bases and J by 7 bases, leaving 9 bases between them. DNA of the CDR3: TGTGCCACCAGTGATAATAAAATCCAGCCCCAGCATTTT. Translated: CATSDNKIQPQHF.

The chain joins TRBV6-2 or TRBV6-3 to TRBJ1-1; D unclear. This CDR3 region has 13 residues. V dropped 2 bases and J dropped 3 bases, with 7 bases sitting between them. Germline-derived CDR1 and CDR2 are MNHEY and SVGEGT. The CDR3 is CASSYEEDTEAFF. The CDR3 coding sequence is TGTGCCAGCAGTTACGAGGAGGACACTGAAGCTTTCTTT.